One sample yielded the 26 T cell receptor beta chains listed below, sequenced in a study of T cells in Graves' hyperthyroidism and ophthalmopathy. The CDR3 regions of TCR beta were amplified from RNA transcripts. First-round RT-PCR of the TCR CDR3 relied on the HTBI primer set. Via MiXCR, TCRdb re-called the multiplex PCR reads, giving one row per CDR3 protein. In the table there are 610,000 or so distinct CDR3 sequences, around 45% of which are singletons. Sequencing was carried out using peripheral blood or thyroid tissue (not recorded which). These receptor sequences come from a woman aged 18-30 years with Graves' hyperthyroidism.

With respect to this clonotype: Compared with germline, one end of the junction differs, possibly owing to a read error. The V and J genes are TRBV7-9 and TRBJ1-5, with D hard to call. CDR1 and CDR2 from the germline V gene are SEHNR and FQNEAQ (reference sequence). This CDR3 is built from 15 residues. CDR3: CASSLRRAVNEPQHF. The CDR3, as DNA: TGTGCCAGCAGCTTACGGAGGGCCGTCAATGAGCCCCAGCATTTT.

As concerns this clonotype: Given a much more abundant clone one base away, this may be a read error. The chain links TRBV6-1 to TRBJ1-2, with a weak D call TRBD1 (6 bases). Germline loops: CDR1 MNHNS, CDR2 SASEGT. This CDR3 has 9 residues. The DNA for the CDR3 is TGTACCAGCAGTGTACAGGGAGACTTC. Translated: CTSSVQGDF.

Notes on this clonotype: The junction differs from germline at one of its ends, possibly a read error. V and J are TRBV29-1 and TRBJ1-2; D is perhaps TRBD1 (6 bases). CDR3 size: 17 residues. CDR1 and CDR2 from the germline V gene are SQVTM and ANQGSEA. Here the CDR3 reads CSVEDRLPGGDDYGCTF. DNA for the CDR3: TGCAGCGTTGAAGATAGGCTCCCCGGGGGCGACGACTATGGCTGCACCTTC.

This clonotype was detected many times. This chain joins TRBV5-1 and TRBJ1-6; D is possibly TRBD1 (6 bases). Trimming took off 4 bases at V and 0 bases at J, with 11 bases between the two ends. Germline CDR1 reads SGHRS; CDR2 reads YFSETQ. The CDR3 extends over 16 amino acids. The CDR3 bases are TGCGCCAGCAGCCCCCAGGGGACCTCCTATAATTCACCCCTCCACTTT. It specifies CASSPQGTSYNSPLHF.

This clonotype was seen many times. This rearrangement joins TRBV24-1 to TRBJ1-2; D is ambiguous. Germline CDR1 and CDR2: KGHDR and SFDVKD. V lost 5 bases to trimming and J lost 4 bases, with 13 bases between them. The CDR3 is 14 amino acids. The CDR3 DNA follows: TGTGCCACCAGTGTTGGGAGGCCAGGCTATGGCTACACCTTC. Amino acid sequence: CATSVGRPGYGYTF.

This clonotype was observed at least ten times. The V and J genes are TRBV7-9 and TRBJ1-6; weak D call: TRBD1 (6 bases). Per the germline V gene, CDR1 is SEHNR and CDR2 is FQNEAQ (reference sequence). This CDR3 has 16 amino acids. The V end was cut by 5 bases, the J end by 4 bases, with 15 bases between. CDR3 DNA sequence: TGTGCCAGCAGCCATCACGGGACACTTTATAATTCACCCCTCCACTTT. Encoded protein: CASSHHGTLYNSPLHF.

This clonotype was recorded a few times. The chain combines TRBV9 with TRBJ2-7; the D is unclear. The end of the DNA is better explained by TRBJ2-1, so the J call may be wrong. Per the germline V gene, CDR1 is SGDLS and CDR2 is YYNGEE. This CDR3 spans 13 amino acids. Written as DNA, the CDR3 is TGTGCCAGCAGCCTCGCGCTTCGCGGTGAGCAGTTCTTC. Translating gives CASSLALRGEQFF.

The chain uses TRBV6-5 and TRBJ1-6; no reliable D call. Germline assignment: CDR1 MNHEY and CDR2 SVGAGI. V shed 4 bases and J shed 13 bases, with 14 bases lying between them. This CDR3 has 13 amino acids. Here the CDR3 reads CASSFIGDQPLHF. Here the CDR3 DNA reads TGTGCCAGCAGTTTTATCGGGGATCAGCCCCTCCACTTT.

V usage is TRBV29-1 and J usage is TRBJ1-6; D might be TRBD1 (5 bases). The CDR3 is made up of 14 amino acids. Germline assignment: CDR1 SQVTM and CDR2 ANQGSEA. The germline V and J ends were trimmed by 8 bases and 10 bases, with 21 bases remaining between them. The CDR3 is CSSGEGQGISPLHF. The CDR3 region has the DNA TGCAGCAGTGGGGAGGGGCAGGGAATCTCACCCCTCCACTTT.

The rearrangement uses TRBV20-1 and TRBJ2-3; D is undetermined. Trimming left V 6 bases short and J 0 bases short, with 13 bases between. This CDR3 region has 14 residues. Germline V gene lookup returns CDR1 DFQATT and CDR2 SNEGSKA (reference sequence). Here the CDR3 reads CSAGDGASTDTQYF. The CDR3 DNA reads as TGCAGTGCGGGCGACGGAGCTAGCACAGATACGCAGTATTTT.

V and J are TRBV7-6 and TRBJ1-1; D may be TRBD1 (6 bases). This CDR3 has 13 amino acids. From germline, CDR1 is SGHVS and CDR2 FNYEAQ. The V end lost 5 bases, the J end lost 11 bases, and 18 bases lay between the germline ends. The chain's CDR3 is CASSRGDATGAFF. The CDR3 nucleotides read TGTGCCAGCAGCAGGGGGGACGCTACTGGGGCTTTCTTT.

This chain links TRBV20-1 with TRBJ2-2; the D gene is possibly TRBD1 (5 bases). The V end lost 3 bases, the J end lost 1 base, and 9 bases lay between the germline ends. This CDR3 spans 14 amino acids. Germline CDR1 reads DFQATT; CDR2 reads SNEGSKA (reference sequence). CDR3 sequence (DNA): TGCAGTGCTAGCGGACAAAAGAACACCGGGGAGCTGTTTTTT. Protein product: CSASGQKNTGELFF.

This chain joins TRBV10-3 and TRBJ1-4, with unresolved D. The CDR3 sequence is 13 residues long. Germline V gene lookup returns CDR1 ENHRY and CDR2 SYGVKD. The germline V and J ends were trimmed by 0 bases and 8 bases, with 7 bases remaining between them. As DNA, the CDR3 is TGTGCCATCAGTGAGTCAGCTGACGAAAAACTGTTTTTT. Its protein is CAISESADEKLFF.

The chain has TRBV2 and TRBJ1-1; D perhaps matches TRBD1 (6 bases). This CDR3 has 13 residues. V gave up 8 bases and J gave up 10 bases, with 20 bases separating them. CDR1 is SNHLY, CDR2 FYNNEI, per germline. The CDR3 bases are TGTGCCAGCGAAACAGGGCCCCTCAACGGAGCTTTCTTT. Its protein is CASETGPLNGAFF.

This clonotype was detected many times. This may be a read error, as it is one base from a much larger clone. The J gene is TRBJ1-2, the V gene TRBV9, with 8 bases identical to TRBD1. From germline, CDR1 is SGDLS and CDR2 YYNGEE. The CDR3 is made up of 16 amino acids. DNA for the CDR3: TGTGCCAGCAGCCCGAGTGGGGGCGGGACAGGCTATGACTACACCTTC. It encodes CASSPSGGGTGYDYTF. Based on the CDR3 plus reference TRBV9 and TRBJ1-2, the full variable domain is DSGVTQTPKHLITATGQRVTLRCSPRSGDLSVYWYQQSLDQGLQFLIQYYNGEERAKGNILERFSAQQFPDLHSELNLSSLELGDSALYFCASSPSGGGTGYDYTFGSGTRLTVV.

On this clonotype: Since a much larger clone is just one base distant, this may be a read error. The chain combines TRBV5-4 with TRBJ2-2; D ambiguous. Germline V gene sequence: CDR1 SGHNT, CDR2 YYREEE (reference sequence). CDR3 length: 14 amino acids. V lost 1 base and J 5 bases, leaving 9 bases between the germline ends. Here the CDR3 DNA reads TGTGCCAGCAGCTTGAGGAGCAGGACCGGGGAGCTGTTTTTT. It is translated as CASSLRSRTGELFF.

A few counts support this clonotype. The V call is TRBV12-3 or TRBV12-4, the J call TRBJ2-1; D ambiguous. The V gene lost 6 bases and the J gene lost 5 bases, with 8 bases spanning the gap. The CDR3 extends over 12 amino acids. The CDR3 here is CASRVVNNEQFF. In DNA, the CDR3 is TGTGCCAGCAGGGTTGTGAACAATGAGCAGTTCTTC.

V usage is TRBV7-3 and J usage is TRBJ2-7; 10 positions agree with TRBD1. With 6 bases clipped from V and 3 bases from J, the junction kept 2 bases outside the gene matches. This CDR3 comprises 13 residues. Germline CDR1 and CDR2: SGHTA and FQGTGA. The CDR3 loop is CASRGDRGYEQYF. The CDR3 bases are TGTGCCAGCAGAGGGGACAGGGGCTACGAGCAGTACTTC.

The rearrangement joins TRBV7-9 to TRBJ1-4; 8 nucleotides match TRBD1. CDR1 is SEHNR, CDR2 FQNEAQ, per germline (reference sequence). With V trimmed by 2 bases and J by 8 bases, 4 bases remained unmatched. The CDR3 length is 14 residues. CDR3 amino acids: CASSLQGAGEKLFF. The CDR3 nucleotides are TGTGCCAGCAGCTTACAGGGGGCTGGGGAAAAACTGTTTTTT.

This sequence joins TRBV5-8 and TRBJ2-6, with no clear D. CDR1 is SGHTS and CDR2 is YDEGEE in the germline V gene. V was cut by 2 bases and J by 4 bases, with 13 bases left in between. CDR3 length equals 16 residues. CDR3 amino acids: CASSLPLGPGANVLTF. For the CDR3, the DNA is TGTGCCAGCAGCTTACCTCTAGGCCCCGGGGCCAACGTCCTGACTTTC.

Many counts were recorded for this clonotype. CDR3: CASSSDSRQPQHF. The CDR3 nucleotides are TGTGCCAGCAGTTCGGACTCCAGGCAGCCCCAGCATTTT. The chain carries TRBV2 and TRBJ1-5; no reliable D call. Trimming shortened V by 5 bases and J by 7 bases, and 12 bases separated the two germline ends. CDR1 SNHLY and CDR2 FYNNEI come from the germline V gene. The CDR3 is 13 residues long.

This CDR3 reads CASSTRAQHF. The DNA of the CDR3 is TGTGCCAGCAGCACTCGGGCCCAGCATTTT. J is TRBJ1-5 and V is TRBV5-5, with D unresolved. CDR1 and CDR2 from the germline V gene are SGHKS and YYEKEE (reference sequence). The CDR3 is 10 residues long. Trimming removed 4 bases at V and 11 bases at J, with 7 bases between.

Points on this clonotype: The CDR3 end shows no conserved phenylalanine or tryptophan, and so a read error is likely. The limits of the CDR3 on the DNA are not certain, so only TCRdb's listed CDR3 is given. The chain has TRBV6-5 and TRBJ1-5. Germline V CDR1 and CDR2: MNHEY, SVGAGI. Ends included, the CDR3 has 12 residues. The CDR3 reads CASSEGKTAVTS.

This clonotype has a handful of counts. V usage is TRBV10-3 and J usage is TRBJ2-2; 9 bases line up with TRBD2. Losses at the gene ends were 3 bases for V and 8 bases for J; bases not matched to a gene: 4. The CDR3 totals 14 residues. Germline V gene data show CDR1 as ENHRY and CDR2 as SYGVKD. The CDR3 is CAISDYSGRGELFF. In DNA form, the CDR3 reads TGTGCCATCAGTGACTATAGCGGGAGAGGGGAGCTGTTTTTT.

In regard to this clonotype: A much more abundant neighbour one base away suggests this may be a read error. The conserved closing phenylalanine or tryptophan is absent in this CDR3, likely reflecting a read error. The chain joins TRBV14 to TRBJ1-2; maybe TRBD1 (5 bases). Germline CDR1 and CDR2: SGHDN and FVKESK. The CDR3 is made up of 11 amino acids. V lost 10 bases and J lost 4, with 10 bases in between. CDR3 region: CAIRTSYGYTL. In DNA, the CDR3 is TGTGCCATCCGGACAAGCTATGGCTACACCCTC.

This clonotype appeared many times. Lacking the conserved final phenylalanine or tryptophan, this CDR3 likely reflects a read error. It is unclear where the CDR3 begins or ends on the DNA, so no DNA is shown, and the CDR3 is as TCRdb lists it. V usage is TRBV5-6 and J usage is TRBJ2-5; the table's D call TRBD1 went unverified against the DNA. CDR1 and CDR2 from the germline V gene are SGHDT and YYEEEE. The CDR3 spans 13 amino acids, including both terminal residues. CDR3 sequence reads: CASSSRGWGQVPL.